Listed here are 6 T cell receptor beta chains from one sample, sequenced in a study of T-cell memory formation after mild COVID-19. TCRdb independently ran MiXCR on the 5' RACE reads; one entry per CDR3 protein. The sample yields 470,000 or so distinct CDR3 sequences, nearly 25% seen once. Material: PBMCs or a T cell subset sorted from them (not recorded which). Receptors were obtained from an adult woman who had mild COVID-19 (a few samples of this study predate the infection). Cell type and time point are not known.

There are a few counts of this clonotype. The CDR3 sequence: CASGDRINTEAFF. As DNA, the CDR3 is TGCGCCAGCGGCGACAGAATCAACACTGAAGCTTTCTTT. The chain is built from TRBV5-1 and TRBJ1-1; possibly TRBD1 for D (5 bases). CDR3 size: 13 residues. Germline-derived CDR1 and CDR2 are SGHRS and YFSETQ. The V gene lost 7 bases and the J gene lost 2 bases, with 12 bases spanning the gap. The whole variable domain, filled in from reference TRBV5-1 and TRBJ1-1, reads KAGVTQTPRYLIKTRGQQVTLSCSPISGHRSVSWYQQTPGQGLQFLFEYFSETQRNKGNFPGRFSGRQFSNSRSEMNVSTLELGDSALYLCASGDRINTEAFFGQGTRLTVV.

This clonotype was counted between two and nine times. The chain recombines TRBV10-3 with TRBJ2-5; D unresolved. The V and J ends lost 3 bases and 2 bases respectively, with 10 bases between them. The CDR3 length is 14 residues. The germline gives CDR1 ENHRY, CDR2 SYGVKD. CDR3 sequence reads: CAISDGQAQETQYF. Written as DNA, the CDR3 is TGTGCCATCAGTGATGGGCAGGCACAAGAGACCCAGTACTTC.

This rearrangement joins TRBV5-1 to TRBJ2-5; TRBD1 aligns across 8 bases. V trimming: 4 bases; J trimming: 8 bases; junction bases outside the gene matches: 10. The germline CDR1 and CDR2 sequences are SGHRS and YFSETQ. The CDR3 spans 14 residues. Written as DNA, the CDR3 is TGCGCCAGCAGCCAGGGGGCTCAGACAGACACCCAGTACTTC. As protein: CASSQGAQTDTQYF.

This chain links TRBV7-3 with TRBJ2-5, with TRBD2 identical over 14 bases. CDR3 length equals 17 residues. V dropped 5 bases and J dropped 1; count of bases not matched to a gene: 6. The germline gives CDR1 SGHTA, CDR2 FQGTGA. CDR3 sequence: CASSHGLAGGTQETQYF. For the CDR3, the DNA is TGTGCCAGCAGCCATGGACTAGCGGGGGGAACCCAAGAGACCCAGTACTTC.

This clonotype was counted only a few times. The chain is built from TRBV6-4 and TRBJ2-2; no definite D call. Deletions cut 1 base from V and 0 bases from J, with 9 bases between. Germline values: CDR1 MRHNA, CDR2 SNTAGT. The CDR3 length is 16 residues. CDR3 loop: CASSDLVSANTGELFF. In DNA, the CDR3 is TGTGCCAGCAGTGACTTAGTCAGTGCGAACACCGGGGAGCTGTTTTTT.

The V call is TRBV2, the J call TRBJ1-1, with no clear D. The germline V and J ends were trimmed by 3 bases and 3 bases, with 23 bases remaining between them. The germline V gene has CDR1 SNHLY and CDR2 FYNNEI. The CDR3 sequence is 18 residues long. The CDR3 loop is CASSEGPGLVLVDTEAFF. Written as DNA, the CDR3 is TGTGCCAGCAGTGAGGGCCCAGGCCTTGTCCTCGTTGACACTGAAGCTTTCTTT.